The 8 T cell receptor beta chains below all came from one sample that was sequenced in a study of tissue T cells after allogeneic stem cell transplantation. The data were produced by immunoSEQ multiplex PCR, yet TCRdb's version contains in-frame clones alone and is incomplete. Altogether approximately 5,700 clones are present, 51% being singletons, with the ten largest covering about 10%. The time point is: mouse harvest day 7 after allogeneic transplant. Mouse grafts combined 10^7 T-cell-depleted bone marrow cells with 10^6 splenic CD5+ T cells. Material: gut tissue. All receptors derive from a female BALB/c mouse given C57BL/6 T cells with graft-versus-host disease after an allogeneic hematopoietic cell transplant.

As for this clone: Gene names are mouse gene names. The read comes to an end 1 residue before the CDR3 does, leaving the germline J gene to fill in the end. The V call is TRBV13-2, the J call TRBJ2-1, with 10 bases identical to TRBD2. J lost 2 bases, V lost 3 bases, and 8 bases had no gene match. CDR1 is NNHNN, CDR2 SYGAGS, per germline (reference sequence). The CDR3 contains 17 residues. This CDR3 reads CASGGLDWGAYYAEQFF. Partial CDR3 DNA: TGTGCCAGCGGTGGGCTCGACTGGGGGGCCTACTATGCTGAGCAGTTC.

Details on this clone: Mouse names are used for the genes. Coverage ceases 1 residue before the CDR3 finishes, and the germline J gene fills in the end. The chain links TRBV16 to TRBJ2-1; TRBD2 aligns across 7 bases. CDR1 and CDR2 from the germline V gene are SGHSA and FRNQAP. The CDR3 is 15 residues long. V lost 1 base to trimming and J lost 1 base; unmatched junction nucleotides: 1. CDR3 sequence: CASSLVGGNYAEQFF. CDR3 bases read: TGTGCAAGCAGCTTAGTTGGGGGGAACTATGCTGAGCAGTTC.

As for this clone: The gene symbols are mouse symbols. The CDR3 extends 1 residue past the end of the read, so its final part is completed from the germline J gene. The gene calls are TRBV19 and TRBJ1-4; D may be TRBD1 (6 bases). The CDR3 is 14 amino acids. V was cut by 6 bases and J by 0 bases, with 9 bases left in between. Germline CDR1 is FNHDT and CDR2 is SITEND (reference sequence). The CDR3 is CASTGQISNERLFF. The CDR3 bases that were read are TGTGCCAGCACGGGACAAATTTCCAACGAAAGATTATTT.

This clone came up a few times. Here the gene names and germline are mouse. Read data end 1 residue before the CDR3 end; the end is taken from the germline J gene. V and J are TRBV16 and TRBJ1-4; no clear D. Germline loops: CDR1 SGHSA, CDR2 FRNQAP. CDR3 length: 14 residues. V dropped 3 bases and J dropped 0 bases, with 5 bases sitting between them. The CDR3 sequence is CASSLGFSNERLFF. The CDR3 DNA, read in part, is TGTGCAAGCAGCTTGGGTTTTTCCAACGAAAGATTATTT.

In regard to this clone: Gene labels here are mouse ones. Read data end 1 residue before the CDR3 end; the end is taken from the germline J gene. J is TRBJ2-7 and V is TRBV12-1; D might be TRBD2 (7 bases). The CDR3 is 14 residues long. In germline, CDR1 is SGHSN, CDR2 HYEKVE. The V gene lost 0 bases and the J gene lost 3 bases, with 11 bases spanning the gap. The CDR3 is CASSLEGGGYEQYF. The CDR3 DNA, read in part, is TGTGCCAGCTCTCTCGAGGGGGGGGGCTATGAACAGTAC.

On this clone: Gene names denote mouse genes. The sequence runs out 1 residue before the end of the CDR3; the remainder is reconstructed from the germline J gene. V is TRBV5 and J is TRBJ1-2; D remains unclear. Trimming took off 0 bases at V and 1 base at J, with 3 bases between the two ends. Germline V gene sequence: CDR1 LGHNA, CDR2 YNLKQL (reference sequence). The CDR3 spans 13 residues. The DNA read from the CDR3 is TGTGCCAGCAGCCAAGATCAAAACTCCGACTACACC. Its protein is CASSQDQNSDYT. The CDR3 in full is CASSQDQNSDYTF.

Concerning this clone itself: Genes and germline are mouse. The read ends 1 residue before the CDR3 terminus; that terminus is restored from the germline J gene. The chain links TRBV23 to TRBJ1-5; the table calls TRBD1, which could not be checked here. Per the germline V gene, CDR1 is KGHTA and CDR2 is FQNQQP. The CDR3 is 14 residues long. The part of the CDR3 DNA that was read is TGCTCCAGCAGTCAAGCCCCAGACAACCAGGCTCCGCTT. Protein product: CSSSQAPDNQAPL. The whole CDR3 is CSSSQAPDNQAPLF. Full variable domain (missing parts from reference TRBV23 and TRBJ1-5): DAAVTQKPRYLIKMKGQEAEMKCIPEKGHTAVFWYQQKQSKELKFLIYFQNQQPLDQIDMVKERFSAVCPSSSLCSLGIRTCEAEDSALYLCSSSQAPDNQAPLFGEGTRLSVL.

Details on this clone: The gene symbols are mouse symbols. The CDR3 goes on 1 residue after the read ends, and that part is filled in from the germline J gene. The chain has TRBV5 and TRBJ2-3; no reliable D call. This CDR3 spans 17 amino acids. Germline V lookup: CDR1 LGHNA, CDR2 YNLKQL (reference sequence). Trimming cost V 1 base and J 0 bases, with 14 bases left between them. The CDR3 bases that were read are TGTGCCAGCAGCCAAGCCAAGCAGACACTTAGTGCAGAAACGCTGTAT. Its protein product is CASSQAKQTLSAETLY. The entire CDR3 sequence reads CASSQAKQTLSAETLYF.